This T cell receptor (beta chain) was documented in a study of identical twins. Every sampled donor was Caucasian and healthy. TCRdb redid the calling of the 5' RACE reads with MiXCR, one entry per CDR3 protein. The data contain hundreds of thousands of distinct CDR3 sequences, around a sixth of them singletons. The same sample was also used in a study of T cells expressing NK-cell markers.

Sequenced sample: PBMCs. This clonotype was sampled from a woman aged 18-29 years in good health.

CDR3 coding DNA: TGCGCCAGCAGCCAAGGCCCGACTAGCGGCTACGAGCAGTACTTC. It encodes CASSQGPTSGYEQYF. This chain joins TRBV4-1 and TRBJ2-7, with TRBD2 matching 9 bases. CDR1 and CDR2 (germline): MGHRA, YSYEKL. After removal of 1 base from V and 3 bases from J, the junction contained 4 bases not matched to a gene. This CDR3 spans 15 amino acids.